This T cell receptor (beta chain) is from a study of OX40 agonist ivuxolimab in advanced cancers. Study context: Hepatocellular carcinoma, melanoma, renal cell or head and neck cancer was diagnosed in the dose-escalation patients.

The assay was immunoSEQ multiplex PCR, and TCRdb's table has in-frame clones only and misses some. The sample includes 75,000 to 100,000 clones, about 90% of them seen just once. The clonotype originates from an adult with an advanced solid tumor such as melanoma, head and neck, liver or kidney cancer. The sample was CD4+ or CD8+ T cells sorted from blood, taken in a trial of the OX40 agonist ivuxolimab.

For the CDR3, the DNA is TGCAGCGCCCTTCGAGGGGGGTATGGCTACACCTTC. This gives the protein CSALRGGYGYTF. V usage is TRBV29-1 and J usage is TRBJ1-2; D perhaps matches TRBD1 (6 bases). Per the germline V gene, CDR1 is SQVTM and CDR2 is ANQGSEA. The CDR3 sequence is 12 residues long. Trimming removed 7 bases from V and 5 bases from J, with 14 bases in between. Based on the CDR3 plus reference TRBV29-1 and TRBJ1-2, the full variable domain is SAVISQKPSRDICQRGTSLTIQCQVDSQVTMMFWYRQQPGQSLTLIATANQGSEATYESGFVIDKFPISRPNLTFSTLTVSNMSPEDSSIYLCSALRGGYGYTFGSGTRLTVV.